The clone carrying this T cell receptor beta chain was detected only once. The antigen is unknown. These data come from a study of shared clonotypes between healthy human individuals. At the level of the study: Per-donor plates numbered three CD4 naive, three CD4 memory, two CD8 naive and one CD8 memory. Study-wide points: Memory subsets generally showed smaller estimated richness than naive subsets did.

An assay was performed, and its level was deep. Some clones are missing from TCRdb's copy, which holds only in-frame ones; the method was immunoSEQ multiplex PCR. Among 2,500,000 or so clones listed, around 94% were seen once. CDR3 length equals 15 residues. Germline V gene lookup returns CDR1 SGHTA and CDR2 FQGNSA. The V gene end was trimmed by 5 bases and the J gene end by 5 bases; junction bases not matched to a gene: 10. The V and J genes are TRBV7-2 and TRBJ2-7, with 9 nucleotides matching TRBD1. The specimen sequenced was naive CD4+ T cells sorted from blood. Subset reported: CD45RA+ positively selected. The sequence was collected from a man between 18 and 35 years old in good health. The CDR3 DNA reads TGTGCCAGCAGCACTCGGGACAGGGTGTCCCACGAGCAGTACTTC. The encoded protein is CASSTRDRVSHEQYF.